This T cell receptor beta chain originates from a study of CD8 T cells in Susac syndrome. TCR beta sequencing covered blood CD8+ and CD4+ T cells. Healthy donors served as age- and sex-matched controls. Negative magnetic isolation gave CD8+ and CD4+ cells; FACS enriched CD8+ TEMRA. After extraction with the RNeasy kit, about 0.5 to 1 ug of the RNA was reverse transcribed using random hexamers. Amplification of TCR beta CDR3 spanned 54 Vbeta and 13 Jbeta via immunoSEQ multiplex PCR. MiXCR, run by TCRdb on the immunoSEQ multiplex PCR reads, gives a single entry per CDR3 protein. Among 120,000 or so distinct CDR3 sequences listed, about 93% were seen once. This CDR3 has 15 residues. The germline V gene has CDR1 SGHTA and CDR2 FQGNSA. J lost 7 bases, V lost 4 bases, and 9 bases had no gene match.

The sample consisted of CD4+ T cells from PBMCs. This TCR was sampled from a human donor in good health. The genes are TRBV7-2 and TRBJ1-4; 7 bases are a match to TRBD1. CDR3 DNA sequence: TGTGCCAGCAGCTCCGGACAGGTTGAATCTGAAAAACTGTTTTTT. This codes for CASSSGQVESEKLFF.